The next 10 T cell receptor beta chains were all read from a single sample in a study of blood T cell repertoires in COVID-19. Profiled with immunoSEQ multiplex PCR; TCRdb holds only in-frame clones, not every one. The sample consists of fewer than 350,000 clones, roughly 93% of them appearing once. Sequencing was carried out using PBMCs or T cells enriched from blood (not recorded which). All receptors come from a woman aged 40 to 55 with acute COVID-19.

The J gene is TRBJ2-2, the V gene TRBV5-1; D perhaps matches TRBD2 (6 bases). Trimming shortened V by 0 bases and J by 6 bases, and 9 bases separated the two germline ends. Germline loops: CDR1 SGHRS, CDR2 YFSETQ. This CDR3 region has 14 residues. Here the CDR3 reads CASSLVGGAGELFF. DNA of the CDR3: TGCGCCAGCAGCTTGGTCGGCGGGGCCGGGGAGCTGTTTTTT.

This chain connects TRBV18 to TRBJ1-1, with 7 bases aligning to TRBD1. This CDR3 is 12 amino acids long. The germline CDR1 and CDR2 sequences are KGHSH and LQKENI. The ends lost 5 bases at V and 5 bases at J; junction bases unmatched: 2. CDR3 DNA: TGTGCCAGCTCAGCCAGGGGGACTGAAGCTTTCTTT. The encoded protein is CASSARGTEAFF. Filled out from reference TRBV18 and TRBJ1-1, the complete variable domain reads NAGVMQNPRHLVRRRGQEARLRCSPMKGHSHVYWYRQLPEEGLKFMVYLQKENIIDESGMPKERFSAEFPKEGPSILRIQQVVRGDSAAYFCASSARGTEAFFGQGTRLTVV.

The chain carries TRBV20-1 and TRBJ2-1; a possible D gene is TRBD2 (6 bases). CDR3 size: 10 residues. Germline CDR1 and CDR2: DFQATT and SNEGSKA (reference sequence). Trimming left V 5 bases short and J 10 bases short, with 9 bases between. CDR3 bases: TGCAGTGCTGGGGGGAAAGAGCAGTTCTTC. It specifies CSAGGKEQFF.

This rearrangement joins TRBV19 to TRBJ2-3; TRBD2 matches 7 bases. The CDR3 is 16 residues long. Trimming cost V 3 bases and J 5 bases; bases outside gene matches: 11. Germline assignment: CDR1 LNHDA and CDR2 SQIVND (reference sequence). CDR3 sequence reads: CASSMGGSFAGDTQYF. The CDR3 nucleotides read TGTGCCAGTAGTATGGGGGGGAGTTTTGCTGGAGATACGCAGTATTTT. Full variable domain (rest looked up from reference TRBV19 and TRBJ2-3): DGGITQSPKYLFRKEGQNVTLSCEQNLNHDAMYWYRQDPGQGLRLIYYSQIVNDFQKGDIAEGYSVSREKKESFPLTVTSAQKNPTAFYLCASSMGGSFAGDTQYFGPGTRLTVL.

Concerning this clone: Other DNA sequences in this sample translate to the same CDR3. The CDR3 loop is CAWSLDRVSTEAFF. The CDR3 nucleotides are TGTGCCTGGAGCCTAGACAGGGTGAGCACTGAAGCTTTCTTT. The chain has TRBV30 and TRBJ1-1; the match to TRBD1 covers 7 bases. Germline V CDR1 and CDR2: GTSNPN, SVGIG (reference sequence). The V and J ends lost 3 bases and 4 bases, in that order; junction bases with no gene match: 8. The CDR3 covers 14 residues.

CDR3 DNA sequence: TGTGCCAGCAGCGAATCCGGGACAGGGGCAGGAGGCTACACCTTC. Its translation is CASSESGTGAGGYTF. The J gene is TRBJ1-2, the V gene TRBV7-3; 10 bases are a match to TRBD1. This CDR3 has 15 amino acids. Per the germline V gene, CDR1 is SGHTA and CDR2 is FQGTGA. Unmatched junction bases numbered 11, after V lost 5 bases and J lost 8 bases.

The DNA of the CDR3 is TGTGCCAGCAGCTTGACAGCTTCCAATCAGCCCCAGCATTTT. Its translation: CASSLTASNQPQHF. The chain couples TRBV7-9 to TRBJ1-5; a weak D match, TRBD1 (5 bases). The germline V gene encodes CDR1 SEHNR and CDR2 FQNEAQ (reference sequence). V gave up 3 bases and J gave up 3 bases, with 9 bases separating them. The CDR3 runs 14 residues. The entire variable domain, with the rest obtained from reference TRBV7-9 and TRBJ1-5, is as follows: DTGVSQNPRHKITKRGQNVTFRCDPISEHNRLYWYRQTLGQGPEFLTYFQNEAQLEKSRLLSDRFSAERPKGSFSTLEIQRTEQGDSAMYLCASSLTASNQPQHFGDGTRLSIL.

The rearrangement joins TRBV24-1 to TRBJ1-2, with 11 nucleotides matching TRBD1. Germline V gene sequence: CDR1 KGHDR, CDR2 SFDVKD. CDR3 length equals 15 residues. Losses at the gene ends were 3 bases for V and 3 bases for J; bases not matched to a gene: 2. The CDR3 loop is CATSDGTGGDYGYTF. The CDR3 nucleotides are TGTGCCACCAGTGATGGGACAGGGGGGGACTATGGCTACACCTTC.

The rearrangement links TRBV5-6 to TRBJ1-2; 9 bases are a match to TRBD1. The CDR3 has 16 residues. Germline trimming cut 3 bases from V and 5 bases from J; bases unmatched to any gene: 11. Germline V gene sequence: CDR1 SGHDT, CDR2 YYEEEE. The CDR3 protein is CASSSRDRARLYGYTF. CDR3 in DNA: TGTGCCAGCAGCTCCAGGGACAGGGCACGGTTATATGGCTACACCTTC.

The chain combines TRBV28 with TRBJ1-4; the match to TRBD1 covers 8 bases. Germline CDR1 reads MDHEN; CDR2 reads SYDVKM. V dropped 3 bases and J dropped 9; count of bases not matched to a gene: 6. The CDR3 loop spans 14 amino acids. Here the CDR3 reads CASSFKQGEKKLFF. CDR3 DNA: TGTGCCAGCAGTTTTAAACAGGGGGAGAAAAAACTGTTTTTT.